The clone carrying this TCR beta chain was seen ten or more times. The data stem from a study of prognosis after radiotherapy for stage I lung cancer. Looking at the study overall: Squamous cell carcinoma tumors occurred in 6 to 8 patients, adenocarcinoma in about a dozen. Concurrent therapy with stereotactic body radiotherapy was given to no patient. While fewer than 18 patients showed no significant progression after radiotherapy, a few developed distant metastases at a median of roughly 7 months.

Germline V lookup: CDR1 LGHDT, CDR2 YNNKEL (reference sequence). CDR3 size: 14 residues. The V gene lost 4 bases and the J gene lost 1 base, with 10 bases spanning the gap. Two-round multiplex PCR on genomic DNA was the method by which TCR beta CDR3 was amplified. Amplification during the initial PCR round employed primers specific to each TRBV and TRBJ gene. TCRdb analysed the multiplex PCR reads with MiXCR anew, one entry per CDR3 protein. The sample records 30,000 or so distinct CDR3 sequences, about 39% being singletons. The TCR comes from a donor older than 45 with non-small cell lung cancer. The sample consisted of PBMCs, taken before or after stereotactic body radiation therapy (not recorded which). The V gene is TRBV3-1, the J gene TRBJ1-1, with D hard to call. The CDR3 sequence is CASSPYGGNTEAFF. The DNA for the CDR3 is TGTGCCAGCAGCCCCTATGGAGGGAACACTGAAGCTTTCTTT.